This T cell receptor (beta chain) was profiled in a study of blood T cell repertoires in COVID-19 (dated by TCRdb to 2018 to 2021). About the study as a whole: Samples from collaborators originated in the United States, Italy and Spain and spanned both the acute and convalescent phases of COVID-19. Nearly every sample came with metadata listing a de-identified subject ID, COVID-19 status, age in years and sex. Samples came from the ongoing ImmuneRACE study (first 160 participants) plus 1,254 subjects from 6 global collaborators. The repertoires were released in a freely available public database meant as a resource for research on the immune response to SARS-CoV-2. The material from the prospective study consisted of cDNA or gDNA derived from T cells, B-cell-depleted T cells, or PBMCs. The dataset comprised deeply sampled blood TCRbeta repertoires from subjects exposed to, actively infected with, or recovered from COVID-19. Where available, HLA class I and class II types were taken from metadata supplied by the sample provider and were not determined by assay-based typing. What the authors observed across the whole study: The quantity of clinical and demographic metadata differed by source and by participant and was supplied without curation.

For this clone: The antigen this receptor binds is unknown. Per-base qualities were not stored, and no clone one base away is much larger.

TCRbeta CDR3 regions were amplified from genomic DNA using the immunoSEQ Assay, a bias-controlled multiplex PCR. Concerning the study's data processing: The number of nucleated cells in each sample was estimated from the amplification of reference gene primers within the assay. Sequence reads were collapsed and filtered to measure the absolute abundance of every unique TCRbeta CDR3 rearrangement. Productive Simpson clonality was computed per sample as the square root of Simpson's diversity index over productive rearrangements. In TCRdb, the immuneACCESS table is reduced to in-frame sequences with V and J assigned. These tables do not hold every clone; where another copy was compared, an unresolved V gene accounts for under half, and the others remain unexplained. Clonal size and the V and J genes are those of that table, whereas D and trimming came from the DNA. The sample includes under 200,000 clones, with about 85% observed a single time. The ten top clones hold more than 0.75% of the sample.

Measured from the cysteine to the phenylalanine, the CDR3 is 17 residues long. The read is trimmed to its CDR3 DNA, 51 bases read in frame from base 1. CDR1 and CDR2 were assigned from the germline V gene as SGHDN and FVKESK. V gives up 4 bases and J gives up 5 bases, and the segment between their germline ends measures 21 bases. Collaborating institutions collected whole blood in K2EDTA tubes following their own protocols. For TCRbeta analysis, collaborator samples were shipped as frozen whole blood, as isolated PBMCs, or as DNA extracted from either sample type. The receptor was derived from a man aged 18 to 35 with acute or convalescent COVID-19. The rearranged segments are TRBV14 and TRBJ2-1, with the D gene call left open. The material sequenced was peripheral blood. DNA sequence: TGTGCCAGCAGCCCTCTATCCGGGTATACTCCTAACAATGAGCAGTTCTTC. Its product reads: CASSPLSGYTPNNEQFF.